Detailed here is one T cell receptor (beta chain). The data are from a study of monozygotic twins with cystic fibrosis. About the research overall: Library input was three micrograms of fragmented DNA, with approximately 16 PCR cycles.

Only in-frame clones appear in the TCRdb table, and some are missing; sequencing was by immunoSEQ multiplex PCR. Of around 35,000 clones in the sample, 84% were seen once. The sample taken for sequencing was blood. This receptor was identified in a girl aged 2-10 years with cystic fibrosis.

CDR3 sequence (DNA): TGTGCCAGCAGCTTTGGTGCGGTTAGGACCCGAAATTCACCCCTCCACTTT. It codes for CASSFGAVRTRNSPLHF. This rearrangement joins TRBV5-6 to TRBJ1-6, with unresolved D. V was shortened by 2 bases and J by 7 bases, with 19 bases between the two germline ends. This CDR3 has 17 amino acids. Germline V gives CDR1 SGHDT, CDR2 YYEEEE.